A selection of T cell receptor beta chains follows, all from one sample in a study of siplizumab effects on memory and regulatory T cells. Using immunoSEQ multiplex PCR, the repertoire was profiled, and TCRdb retains in-frame clones only, with some absent. The sample yields some 62,000 clones, 75% to 90% seen once. The specimen was memory CD4+ T cells sorted from blood. These TCRs come from a human donor in good health. The CDR3 runs from the conserved cysteine through the conserved F or W. Fields, in order: clone size, D gene, V gene, J gene, CDR3 DNA, CDR3 protein. D genes are given only for firm matches. Only some rows state a clone size, as once, few, many or a class for expanded clones.

size: NA
D: NA
V: TRBV6-5
J: TRBJ2-1
DNA: TGTGCCAGCAGTCGAGCGATCCGCCTCTACAATGAGCAGTTCTTC
CDR3: CASSRAIRLYNEQFF

size: NA
D: NA
V: TRBV25-1
J: TRBJ1-2
DNA: TGTGCCAGCAGTGAATCGGGCAGGGAAGATGGCTACACCTTC
CDR3: CASSESGREDGYTF

size: NA
D: TRBD2
V: TRBV5-1
J: TRBJ2-1
DNA: TGCGCCAGCAGTAGCGGGGGCTCCTACAATGAGCAGTTCTTC
CDR3: CASSSGGSYNEQFF

size: NA
D: TRBD1
V: TRBV2
J: TRBJ1-2
DNA: TGTGCCACCAGAGGACAGGGCATTGGCTACACCTTC
CDR3: CATRGQGIGYTF

size: NA
D: NA
V: TRBV15
J: TRBJ1-3
DNA: TGTGCCACCAGCAGAGATTCGGGGGATGGAAACACCATATATTTT
CDR3: CATSRDSGDGNTIYF

size: NA
D: TRBD1
V: TRBV5-1
J: TRBJ2-7
DNA: TGCGCCAGCAGCTTGGACAGGGGCGTCTCCTACGAGCAGTACTTC
CDR3: CASSLDRGVSYEQYF

size: medium-sized
D: TRBD1
V: TRBV6-1
J: TRBJ1-2
DNA: TGTGCCAGCAGTCCCGGGACAGGGGACTATGGCTACACCTTC
CDR3: CASSPGTGDYGYTF

size: NA
D: NA
V: TRBV5-1
J: TRBJ1-1
DNA: TGCGCCAGCAGCCGCACTACAGGGCTGAACACTGAAGCTTTCTTT
CDR3: CASSRTTGLNTEAFF

size: NA
D: NA
V: TRBV5-1
J: TRBJ2-1
DNA: TGCGCCAGCATCCCCCTTGGAGGATACAATGAGCAGTTCTTC
CDR3: CASIPLGGYNEQFF

size: NA
D: TRBD1
V: TRBV20-1
J: TRBJ1-1
DNA: TGCAGTGCTTTTCAGGGGGGTGAAGCTTTCTTT
CDR3: CSAFQGGEAFF

size: NA
D: NA
V: TRBV20-1
J: TRBJ1-2
DNA: TGCAGTGCTGCGATGATCGGTGGCTACACCTTC
CDR3: CSAAMIGGYTF

size: NA
D: NA
V: TRBV7-2
J: TRBJ2-1
DNA: TGTGCCAGCAGCTTAACGGTTGAGCAGTTCTTC
CDR3: CASSLTVEQFF

size: NA
D: NA
V: TRBV5-4
J: TRBJ2-7
DNA: TGTGCCAGCAGCGCCCAGGGGACGGCGACCTACGAGCAGTACTTC
CDR3: CASSAQGTATYEQYF

size: NA
D: NA
V: TRBV25-1
J: TRBJ2-5
DNA: TGTGCCAGCAGTCCTAGGGGGGGGCGCTTAGAGACCCAGTACTTC
CDR3: CASSPRGGRLETQYF

size: few
D: NA
V: TRBV11-2
J: TRBJ1-6
DNA: TGTGCCAGCAGCTTATACGGGTATAATTCACCCCTCCACTTT
CDR3: CASSLYGYNSPLHF